A selection of T cell receptor beta chains follows, all from one sample in a study of vaccination effects on CD4 cells after COVID-19. Method: immunoSEQ multiplex PCR; TCRdb's copy keeps in-frame clones and lacks some. The sample holds approximately 74,000 clones, over 65% seen once. These receptors' targets are unknown. The sample was CD4+ T cells from PBMCs cultured without peptide, taken after COVID-19 vaccination. The receptors were sampled from a human donor who received a COVID-19 vaccine. CDR3s include the opening cysteine and the closing phenylalanine or tryptophan. Each record gives: clone size, D gene, J gene, V gene, CDR3 length, CDR3 DNA, CDR3 protein. A D gene is named only where the DNA matches it firmly. Only part of the rows carry a size: once, few, many, or a class if the clone is expanded.

>-|-|TRBJ1-1|TRBV10-3|15
TGTGCCATCAGTTCAATCCCTAGCGTGAACACTGAAGCTTTCTTT
CAISSIPSVNTEAFF
>-|TRBD1|TRBJ1-2|TRBV28|14
TGTGCCAGCAGTTTTCTTCAGGGGGACTATGGCTACACCTTC
CASSFLQGDYGYTF
>-|-|TRBJ2-2|TRBV30|14
TGTGCCGCCTTTCCAGGGAGTAACACCGGGGAGCTGTTTTTT
CAAFPGSNTGELFF
>-|TRBD1|TRBJ1-4|TRBV24-1|16
TGTGCCACTTCGACGGGGACAGGCGTCAGTAATGAAAAACTGTTTTTT
CATSTGTGVSNEKLFF
>-|-|TRBJ1-6|TRBV2|13
TGTGCCAGTAAGACGCTTAATAATTCACCCCTCCACTTT
CASKTLNNSPLHF
>-|TRBD2|TRBJ2-2|TRBV2|17
TGTGCCAGCAGTGAGGGGGGACTAGCGGGGTACACCGGGGAGCTGTTTTTT
CASSEGGLAGYTGELFF
>-|-|TRBJ1-1|TRBV18|15
TGTGCCAGCTCACCAGAGCGACCGATTCACACTGAAGCTTTCTTT
CASSPERPIHTEAFF
>-|TRBD1|TRBJ1-1|TRBV10-3|14
TGTGCCCTACGAAGGGACAGGGGTATCACTGAAGCTTTCTTT
CALRRDRGITEAFF
>-|-|TRBJ2-1|TRBV6-4|17
TGTGCCAGCAGACACCAGACGACAGGGAGGAACTACAATGAGCAGTTCTTC
CASRHQTTGRNYNEQFF
>-|TRBD1|TRBJ2-4|TRBV6-6|15
TGTGCCAGCAGTAACCGGGACAGGGGGGGACCCATTCAGTACTTC
CASSNRDRGGPIQYF
>-|-|TRBJ1-4|TRBV9|14
TGTGCCAGCAGCTCCTCGGGGTTTCGGGAAAAACTGTTTTTT
CASSSSGFREKLFF
>-|-|TRBJ1-5|TRBV30|12
TGTGCCTGGGATCACAGTAATCAGCCCCAGCATTTT
CAWDHSNQPQHF
>-|-|TRBJ1-2|TRBV6-1|14
TGTGCCAGCAGTGAATCCGGGCCGAACTATGGCTACACCTTC
CASSESGPNYGYTF
>-|-|TRBJ2-6|TRBV5-5|16
TGTGCCAGCAGCCTTCCGACGGACTCTGGGGCCAACGTCCTGACTTTC
CASSLPTDSGANVLTF
>-|-|TRBJ1-5|TRBV28|12
TGTGCCAGCAGACGGTCGGGACAGCCCCAGCATTTT
CASRRSGQPQHF
>-|-|TRBJ1-1|TRBV2|12
TGTGCCAGCAGTAGGATTCGGGCTGAAGCTTTCTTT
CASSRIRAEAFF
>few|-|TRBJ1-5|TRBV28|17
TGTGCCAGCAGTCCGCTCGGGGGGTCGTATAGCAATCAGCCCCAGCATTTT
CASSPLGGSYSNQPQHF
>-|TRBD1|TRBJ1-2|TRBV3-1/TRBV3-2|13
TGTGCCAGCAGCCCTACAGGGGGGTATGGCTACACCTTC
CASSPTGGYGYTF
>-|-|TRBJ2-1|TRBV5-1|14
TGCGCCAGCAGCTTGGTGCCCTGGGACAATGAGCAGTTCTTC
CASSLVPWDNEQFF
>few|-|TRBJ1-5|TRBV19|12
TGTGCCAGTAGTATGGTGAATCAGCCCCAGCATTTT
CASSMVNQPQHF
>-|TRBD1|TRBJ1-2|TRBV2|12
TGTGCCAGCAGGAGGACAGGGAATGGCTACACCTTC
CASRRTGNGYTF
>few|-|TRBJ1-1|TRBV7-9|13
TGTGCCAGCAACCGACAGGCGAACACTGAAGCTTTCTTT
CASNRQANTEAFF